The table lists the clone carrying this T cell receptor (beta chain) with a few counts. The limits of the CDR3 on the DNA are not certain, so only TCRdb's listed CDR3 is given. Original handling: From reference gene primer amplification, estimates of nucleated cell counts were derived. Measured with immunoSEQ multiplex PCR; TCRdb has only the in-frame clones, and not every one. The V and J calls and clone size come from that table; D and trimming were worked out from the DNA. The sample has 150,000 to 200,000 clones, roughly 88% seen once. Counting both end residues, the CDR3 totals 17 amino acids. These data are taken from a study of blood T cell repertoires in COVID-19. About the research overall: T cells, B-cell-depleted T cells, or PBMCs supplied cDNA or gDNA.

Seattle patients were enrolled during active infection and followed longitudinally. The clonotype comes from a man older than 75 with COVID-19, enrolled during active disease. What was sequenced was peripheral blood. This chain uses TRBV21-1 with TRBJ1-5; the table's D call TRBD1 went unverified against the DNA. TRBV21-1 constitutes a pseudogene. The CDR3 is CASSAGVGTGSYQPQHF.